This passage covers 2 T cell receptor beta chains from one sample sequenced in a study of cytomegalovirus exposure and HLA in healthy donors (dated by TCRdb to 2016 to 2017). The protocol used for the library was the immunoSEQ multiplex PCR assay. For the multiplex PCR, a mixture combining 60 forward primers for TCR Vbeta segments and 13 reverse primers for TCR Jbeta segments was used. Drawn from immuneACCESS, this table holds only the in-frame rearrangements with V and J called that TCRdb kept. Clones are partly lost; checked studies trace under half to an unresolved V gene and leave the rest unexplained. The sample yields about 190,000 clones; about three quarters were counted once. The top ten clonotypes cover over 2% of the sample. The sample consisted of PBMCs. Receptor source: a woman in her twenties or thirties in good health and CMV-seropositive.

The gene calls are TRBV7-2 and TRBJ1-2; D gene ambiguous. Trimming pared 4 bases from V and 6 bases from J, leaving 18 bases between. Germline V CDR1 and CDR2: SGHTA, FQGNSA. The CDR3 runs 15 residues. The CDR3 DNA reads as TGTGCCAGCAGCTCCCGAGGGATGAAGGATAATGGCTACACCTTC. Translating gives CASSSRGMKDNGYTF.

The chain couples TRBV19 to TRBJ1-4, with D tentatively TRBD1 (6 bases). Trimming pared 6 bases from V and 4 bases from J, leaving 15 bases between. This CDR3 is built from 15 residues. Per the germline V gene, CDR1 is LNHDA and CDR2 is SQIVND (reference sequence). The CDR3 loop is CASSPTQGYNEKLFF. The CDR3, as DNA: TGTGCCAGTAGCCCCACACAGGGCTATAATGAAAAACTGTTTTTT.